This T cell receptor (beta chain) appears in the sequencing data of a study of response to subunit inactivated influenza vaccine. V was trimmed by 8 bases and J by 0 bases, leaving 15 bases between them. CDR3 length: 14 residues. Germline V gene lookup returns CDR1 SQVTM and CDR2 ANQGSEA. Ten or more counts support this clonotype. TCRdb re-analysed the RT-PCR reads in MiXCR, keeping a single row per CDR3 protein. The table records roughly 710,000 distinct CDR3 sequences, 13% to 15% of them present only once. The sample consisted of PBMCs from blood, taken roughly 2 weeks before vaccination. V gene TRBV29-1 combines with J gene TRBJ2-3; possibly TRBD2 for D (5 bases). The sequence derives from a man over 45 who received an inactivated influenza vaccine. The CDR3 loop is CSFWVRGSTDTQYF. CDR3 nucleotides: TGCAGCTTTTGGGTTCGGGGAAGCACAGATACGCAGTATTTT.